This T cell receptor (beta chain) was retrieved from a study of blood T cell repertoires in COVID-19. Overall study context: Some COVID-19 samples were acute and others convalescent; all came from the United States, Italy and Spain. From T cells, B-cell-depleted T cells, or PBMCs came the material, which was cDNA or gDNA.

In the study's own analysis: Counts of nucleated cells, estimated from reference gene primer amplification, were obtained. TCRdb keeps only in-frame clones here, not all; method: immunoSEQ multiplex PCR. That table furnishes V, J and clone size, whereas the DNA furnished D and trimming. The sample includes tens of thousands of clones, about 87% of them seen just once. This clone turned up a few times. The sample taken for sequencing was peripheral blood. The receptor was derived from a man aged 60 to 69 with acute or convalescent COVID-19.

The CDR3 sequence: CASSLRVMNEKLFF. For the CDR3, the DNA is TGTGCCAGCAGCTTGCGAGTTATGAATGAAAAACTGTTTTTT. This chain connects TRBV5-6 to TRBJ1-4; D gene ambiguous. Trimming removed 1 base at V and 5 bases at J, with 9 bases between. Germline V gene sequence: CDR1 SGHDT, CDR2 YYEEEE. The CDR3 totals 14 residues.